This T cell receptor beta chain was identified during a study of cytomegalovirus exposure and HLA in healthy donors. General observations from the study: Three chains linked to CMV were shown in vitro to be specific for CMV antigens. For cytomegalovirus status, the classifier reportedly gave diagnoses with high specificity and sensitivity. TCR clusters originating in the first cohort tended to co-occur in the roughly 120 validation repertoires, according to a later analysis.

Data came from immunoSEQ multiplex PCR; TCRdb stores just in-frame clones and leaves some out. The sample contains roughly 280,000 clones, about 86% of which appear only once. The CDR3 has 16 amino acids. The trim removed 5 bases at V and 5 bases at J, leaving 6 bases unmatched. Germline CDR1 reads SGHVS; CDR2 reads FNYEAQ. A remark on this clone: Its antigen is currently unknown.

The gene calls are TRBV7-6 and TRBJ2-4; TRBD2 agrees at 13 bases. The clonotype comes from a woman aged 18-35 years in good health and CMV-seronegative. Sequenced input: PBMCs. The CDR3 protein is CASSPGLAGIQNIQYF. CDR3 DNA sequence: TGTGCCAGCAGCCCGGGACTAGCGGGAATTCAAAACATTCAGTACTTC.